The 20 T cell receptor beta chains presented below share a single source sample, sequenced in a study of OX40 agonist ivuxolimab in advanced cancers. Profiling relied on immunoSEQ multiplex PCR, and the TCRdb table lists in-frame clones only, not all of them. Among about 42,000 clones listed, approximately 80% were seen once. The sequenced sample was CD4+ or CD8+ T cells sorted from blood, obtained in a trial of the OX40 agonist ivuxolimab. The source of these receptors is an adult with an advanced solid tumor such as melanoma, head and neck, liver or kidney cancer.

This clone was seen once. The chain carries TRBV7-9 and TRBJ2-5; 7 bases map to TRBD1. The ends lost 4 bases at V and 2 bases at J; junction bases unmatched: 4. The germline V gene has CDR1 SEHNR and CDR2 FQNEAQ (reference sequence). There are 14 residues in the CDR3. In nucleotides, the CDR3 is TGTGCCAGCAGCTACGACAGGGTGCAAGAGACCCAGTACTTC. It translates to CASSYDRVQETQYF.

Written as DNA, the CDR3 is TGTGCCAGCAACATAGTGACGGTCGGGGAGCTGTTTTTT. Amino acids: CASNIVTVGELFF. The chain has TRBV7-9 and TRBJ2-2; D unresolved. This CDR3 is 13 amino acids long. The germline CDR1 and CDR2 sequences are SEHNR and FQNEAQ (reference sequence). Trimming took 7 bases from V and 7 from J, leaving 13 bases between them.

The chain couples TRBV28 to TRBJ1-2; TRBD1 matches at 7 bases. The CDR3 runs 15 residues. Germline values: CDR1 MDHEN, CDR2 SYDVKM. Trimming took 1 base from V and 2 from J; bases not matched to a gene: 4. CDR3 in amino acids: CASSLYSTGNYGYTF. DNA for the CDR3: TGTGCCAGCAGTTTATACTCGACAGGGAACTATGGCTACACCTTC.

This rearrangement joins TRBV7-8 to TRBJ2-1; no clear D. The CDR3 loop spans 17 amino acids. Trimming left V 1 base short and J 6 bases short, with 19 bases between. Germline V gene sequence: CDR1 SGHVS, CDR2 FQNEAQ. CDR3 loop: CASSLGGGMSRANEQFF. For the CDR3, the DNA is TGTGCCAGCAGCTTAGGAGGTGGTATGTCTAGGGCCAATGAGCAGTTCTTC. The full variable domain, its missing parts supplied by reference TRBV7-8 and TRBJ2-1, is GAGVSQSPRYKVAKRGQDVALRCDPISGHVSLFWYQQALGQGPEFLTYFQNEAQLDKSGLPSDRFFAERPEGSVSTLKIQRTQQEDSAVYLCASSLGGGMSRANEQFFGPGTRLTVL.

The chain links TRBV2 to TRBJ2-3; no firm D call. CDR3 size: 13 residues. V was pared by 7 bases and J by 2 bases, with 10 bases between. Germline V CDR1 and CDR2: SNHLY, FYNNEI. The CDR3 nucleotides read TGTGCCAGCACCACGGCTTTCACAGATACGCAGTATTTT. Its translation is CASTTAFTDTQYF.

The chain joins TRBV18 to TRBJ1-1, with a possible D match to TRBD1 (5 bases). The V and J ends lost 1 base and 6 bases respectively, with 9 bases between them. The CDR3 contains 13 residues. Germline CDR1 is KGHSH and CDR2 is LQKENI. CDR3 sequence reads: CASSPQGISEAFF. Here the CDR3 DNA reads TGTGCCAGCTCACCACAGGGGATCTCTGAAGCTTTCTTT. The full variable domain, rest sourced from reference TRBV18 and TRBJ1-1, is NAGVMQNPRHLVRRRGQEARLRCSPMKGHSHVYWYRQLPEEGLKFMVYLQKENIIDESGMPKERFSAEFPKEGPSILRIQQVVRGDSAAYFCASSPQGISEAFFGQGTRLTVV.

The chain recombines TRBV6-1 with TRBJ2-6; possibly TRBD1 for D (6 bases). The V and J ends lost 5 bases and 2 bases respectively, with 10 bases between them. In germline, CDR1 is MNHNS, CDR2 SASEGT. The CDR3 contains 15 residues. CDR3 DNA: TGTGCCAGCAGTACCCGGGACACTGGGGCCAACGTCCTGACTTTC. Translation gives CASSTRDTGANVLTF.

This clone was seen only once. The chain couples TRBV7-2 to TRBJ2-1; D uncertain. Per the germline V gene, CDR1 is SGHTA and CDR2 is FQGNSA. The CDR3 length is 16 residues. Deletions cut 3 bases from V and 0 bases from J, with 12 bases between. The CDR3 reads CASSFSPSPSYNEQFF. CDR3 sequence (DNA): TGTGCCAGCAGCTTCAGCCCGAGTCCCTCCTACAATGAGCAGTTCTTC.

The V gene is TRBV5-1, the J gene TRBJ1-1, with D possibly TRBD1 on 5 matching bases. Trimming removed 3 bases at V and 7 bases at J, with 13 bases between. Per the germline V gene, CDR1 is SGHRS and CDR2 is YFSETQ. The CDR3 sequence is 13 residues long. DNA of the CDR3: TGCGCCAGCAGCTGGGGGGTTTTGGGTGAAGCTTTCTTT. Protein product: CASSWGVLGEAFF. Combining the CDR3 with reference TRBV5-1 and TRBJ1-1 gives the whole variable domain KAGVTQTPRYLIKTRGQQVTLSCSPISGHRSVSWYQQTPGQGLQFLFEYFSETQRNKGNFPGRFSGRQFSNSRSEMNVSTLELGDSALYLCASSWGVLGEAFFGQGTRLTVV.

This clone was observed a handful of times. The chain combines TRBV7-2 with TRBJ1-3, with TRBD1 identical over 7 bases. Germline V CDR1 and CDR2: SGHTA, FQGNSA. The CDR3 is 17 amino acids. V gave up 4 bases and J gave up 0 bases; unmatched junction bases: 9. The chain's CDR3 is CASSSGGVRISGNTIYF. The CDR3 DNA reads as TGTGCCAGCAGCTCAGGGGGGGTACGGATCTCTGGAAACACCATATATTTT. Filled out from reference TRBV7-2 and TRBJ1-3, the complete variable domain reads GAGVSQSPSNKVTEKGKDVELRCDPISGHTALYWYRQSLGQGLEFLIYFQGNSAPDKSGLPSDRFSAERTGGSVSTLTIQRTQQEDSAVYLCASSSGGVRISGNTIYFGEGSWLTVV.

The chain has TRBV27 and TRBJ2-7; the match to TRBD2 covers 16 bases. This CDR3 is built from 16 residues. Germline-derived CDR1 and CDR2 are MNHEY and SMNVEV (reference sequence). With V trimmed by 5 bases and J by 2 bases, 3 bases remained unmatched. The CDR3 reads CASSMGLAGGPYEQYF. The CDR3 region has the DNA TGTGCCAGCAGTATGGGACTAGCGGGAGGGCCCTACGAGCAGTACTTC.

V usage is TRBV12-2 and J usage is TRBJ2-2; TRBD1 is taken as the D call from the table, unchecked against the DNA. TRBV12-2 is a documented pseudogene. The CDR3 runs 16 residues. The CDR3 loop is CASRLVPGANTGELFF. The CDR3 nucleotides are TGTGCAAGTCGCTTAGTGCCAGGGGCGAACACCGGGGAGCTGTTTTTT.

In this sample, this clone turned up once. The chain carries TRBV23-1 and TRBJ2-1, with D perhaps matching TRBD2 (7 bases). TRBV23-1 is designated an ORF whose function remains uncertain. CDR3 length equals 18 residues. The V and J ends lost 2 bases and 7 bases respectively, with 24 bases between them. This chain's CDR3 is CASSQGDKWGGGKNEQFF. The DNA of the CDR3 is TGCGCCAGCAGTCAAGGGGACAAATGGGGGGGCGGTAAGAATGAGCAGTTCTTC.

Points on this clone: Other DNA sequences from this sample encode an identical CDR3 as well. The V call is TRBV4-1, the J call TRBJ2-1, with TRBD2 matching over 10 bases. The CDR3 extends over 15 amino acids. Losses at the gene ends were 1 base for V and 6 bases for J; bases not matched to a gene: 3. Per the germline V gene, CDR1 is MGHRA and CDR2 is YSYEKL. CDR3 sequence reads: CASSQGLAGANEQFF. DNA of the CDR3: TGCGCCAGCAGCCAAGGACTAGCGGGCGCCAATGAGCAGTTCTTC.

The chain joins TRBV15 to TRBJ1-5; 11 positions agree with TRBD1. This CDR3 has 19 residues. Germline V gene lookup returns CDR1 LNHNV and CDR2 YYDKDF (reference sequence). V shed 0 bases and J 5 bases; nucleotides not matched to a gene: 12. This chain's CDR3 is CATSRDGQGAFRNDQPQHF. The CDR3 DNA sequence: TGTGCCACCAGCAGAGACGGACAGGGGGCGTTTCGTAACGATCAGCCCCAGCATTTT.

This chain joins TRBV7-6 and TRBJ1-6; D gene unclear. This CDR3 spans 14 amino acids. CDR1 and CDR2 from the germline V gene are SGHVS and FNYEAQ. Trimming shortened V by 3 bases and J by 9 bases, and 12 bases separated the two germline ends. The CDR3 bases are TGTGCCAGCAGCTTTAGCCAGATCGGTTCACCCCTCCACTTT. Amino acids: CASSFSQIGSPLHF.

The rearrangement uses TRBV18 and TRBJ2-3; D uncertain. In germline, CDR1 is KGHSH, CDR2 LQKENI. The CDR3 contains 12 residues. The germline V and J ends were trimmed by 3 bases and 2 bases, with 3 bases remaining between them. This CDR3 is CASSPDTDTQYF. CDR3 DNA sequence: TGTGCCAGCTCACCGGACACAGATACGCAGTATTTT.

The chain employs TRBV6-6 and TRBJ2-7; TRBD2 is a possible D gene (5 bases). Trimming shortened V by 2 bases and J by 0 bases, and 11 bases separated the two germline ends. Germline CDR1 and CDR2: MNHNY and SVGAGI (reference sequence). The CDR3 extends over 15 amino acids. CDR3 sequence: CASSYDRRDSYEQYV. Written as DNA, the CDR3 is TGTGCCAGCAGTTACGACCGTCGGGACTCCTACGAGCAGTACGTC.

The J gene is TRBJ2-7, the V gene TRBV19, with 7 bases identical to TRBD1. The CDR3 has 13 amino acids. Germline CDR1 reads LNHDA; CDR2 reads SQIVND (reference sequence). V lost 4 bases, J lost 5 bases, and 5 bases stayed unmatched. Written as DNA, the CDR3 is TGTGCCAGTAGTACCCGGGACAGTAACGAGCAGTACTTC. This gives the protein CASSTRDSNEQYF.

This clone was detected only a few times. The chain links TRBV10-3 to TRBJ2-5, with D perhaps matching TRBD2 (6 bases). CDR1 is ENHRY, CDR2 SYGVKD, per germline. This CDR3 contains 15 residues. V shed 2 bases and J shed 2 bases, with 12 bases lying between them. The CDR3 DNA reads TGTGCCATCAGTGAGCCCGCTGGGGGGCAAGAGACCCAGTACTTC. This sequence encodes CAISEPAGGQETQYF.